This T cell receptor beta chain was identified in a study of blood T cells in healthy people across ages. Study-wide results and caveats: Investigators treated diversity estimates from one million T cells as underestimates.

Remarks on this clonotype: Its target is unknown.

Primers used in a second PCR of roughly 6 to 11 cycles were a sample-barcoded 5' primer and a J-beta primer mix. Paired-end reads containing CDR3 totaled no fewer than 2.5 million for each sample. TCRdb re-called the 5' RACE reads through MiXCR, storing one row per CDR3 protein. This table has about 1.8 million distinct CDR3 sequences, roughly 52% appearing once. Trimming removed 3 bases at V and 0 bases at J, with 8 bases between. Germline V CDR1 and CDR2: MDHEN, SYDVKM. This CDR3 is built from 14 residues. The chain uses TRBV28 and TRBJ1-2; D is uncertain. Sequenced material: blood. The TCR originated in a woman aged 40-49 years in good health. In DNA form, the CDR3 reads TGTGCCAGCAGTTTGTGGGAGGCTAACTATGGCTACACCTTC. This gives the protein CASSLWEANYGYTF.